The T cell receptor (beta chain) under discussion was sequenced for a study of blood T cell repertoires in COVID-19. Study context: The samples span acute and convalescent COVID-19 from the United States, Italy and Spain. Sources were T cells, B-cell-depleted T cells, or PBMCs; the material itself was cDNA or gDNA.

Authors' processing steps: Reference gene primer amplification yielded estimated nucleated cell counts. The repertoire was sequenced with immunoSEQ multiplex PCR; TCRdb's copy has only in-frame clones and lacks some. V, J and clone size are those of that table, while D and trimming were read from the DNA. Counted here are tens of thousands of clones, about four fifths occurring once; the ten biggest clones make up 2% to 3%. The ends were cut back, 0 bases at V and 6 bases at J, with 12 bases in the middle. In germline, CDR1 is SGHRS, CDR2 YFSETQ. This CDR3 contains 14 residues. Sequencing input: peripheral blood. V gene TRBV5-1 combines with J gene TRBJ1-1; tentatively, D is TRBD1 (6 bases). This receptor was taken from a woman in her sixties with acute or convalescent COVID-19. The chain's CDR3 is CASSLVPGGAEAFF. Written as DNA, the CDR3 is TGCGCCAGCAGCTTGGTTCCGGGGGGCGCTGAAGCTTTCTTT.